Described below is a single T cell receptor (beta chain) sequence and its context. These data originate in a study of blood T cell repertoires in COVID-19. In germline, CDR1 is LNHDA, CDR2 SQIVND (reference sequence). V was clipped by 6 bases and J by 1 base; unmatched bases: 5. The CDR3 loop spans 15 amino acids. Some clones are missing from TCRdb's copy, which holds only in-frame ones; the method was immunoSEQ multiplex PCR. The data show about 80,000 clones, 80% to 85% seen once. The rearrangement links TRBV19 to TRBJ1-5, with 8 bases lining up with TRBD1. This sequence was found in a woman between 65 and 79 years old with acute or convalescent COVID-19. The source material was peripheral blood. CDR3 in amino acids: CASRSGGASNQPQHF. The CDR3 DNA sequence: TGTGCCAGTAGATCAGGGGGCGCGAGCAATCAGCCCCAGCATTTT.